This T cell receptor (beta chain) was sequenced in a study of T cell responses to AZD1222 COVID-19 vaccine. The overall study: Researchers grouped second doses given at about 4 or about 12 weeks into one pool.

After removal of 5 bases from V and 4 bases from J, the junction contained 9 bases not matched to a gene. The length of the CDR3 is 16 residues. Germline V gives CDR1 SGHTA, CDR2 FQGNSA. Study conclusions and caveats: Among the donors, most were white British and more were female, and clonal diversity was possibly underestimated. Nearly half of spike-specific TCRs reportedly go after variant regions that carry no mutations. Only a handful of AZD1222 recipients tested seropositive at baseline.

With respect to this clone: Its antigen remains unidentified.

Sequenced by immunoSEQ multiplex PCR; TCRdb stores in-frame clones only, minus some. This sample has roughly 100,000 clones, with roughly 80% found just once. The sample in question was peripheral blood, obtained on day 0 of AZD1222 vaccination. The source is an adult in good health. V usage is TRBV7-2 and J usage is TRBJ2-2, with 8 bases aligning to TRBD1. For the CDR3, the DNA is TGTGCCAGCAGCCCAGGGCAGGGGGCGATCACCGGGGAGCTGTTTTTT. This sequence encodes CASSPGQGAITGELFF.